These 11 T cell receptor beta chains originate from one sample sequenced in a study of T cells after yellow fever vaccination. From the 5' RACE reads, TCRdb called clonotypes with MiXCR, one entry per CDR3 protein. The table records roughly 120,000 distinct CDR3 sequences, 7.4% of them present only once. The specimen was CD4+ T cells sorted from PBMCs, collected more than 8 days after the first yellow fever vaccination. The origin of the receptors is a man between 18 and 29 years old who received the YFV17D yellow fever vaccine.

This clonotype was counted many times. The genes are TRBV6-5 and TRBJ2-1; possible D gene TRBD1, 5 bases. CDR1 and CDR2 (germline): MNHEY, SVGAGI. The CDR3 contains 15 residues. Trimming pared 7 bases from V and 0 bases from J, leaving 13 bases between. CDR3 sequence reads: CASKLGPSSYNEQFF. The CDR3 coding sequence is TGTGCCAGCAAGTTGGGGCCCAGCTCCTACAATGAGCAGTTCTTC.

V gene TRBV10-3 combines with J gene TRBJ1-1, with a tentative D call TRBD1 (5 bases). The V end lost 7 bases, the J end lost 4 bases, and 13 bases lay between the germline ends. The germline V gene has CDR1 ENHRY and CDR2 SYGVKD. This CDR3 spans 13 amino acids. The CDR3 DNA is TGTGCCATCAATGGAGGGGTATTCACTGAAGCTTTCTTT. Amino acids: CAINGGVFTEAFF.

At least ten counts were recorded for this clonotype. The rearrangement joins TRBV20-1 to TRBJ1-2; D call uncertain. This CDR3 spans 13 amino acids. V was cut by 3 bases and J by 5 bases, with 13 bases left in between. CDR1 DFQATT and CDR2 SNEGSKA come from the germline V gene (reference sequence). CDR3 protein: CSARTVEGYGYTF. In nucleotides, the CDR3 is TGCAGTGCTAGGACCGTGGAGGGATATGGCTACACCTTC.

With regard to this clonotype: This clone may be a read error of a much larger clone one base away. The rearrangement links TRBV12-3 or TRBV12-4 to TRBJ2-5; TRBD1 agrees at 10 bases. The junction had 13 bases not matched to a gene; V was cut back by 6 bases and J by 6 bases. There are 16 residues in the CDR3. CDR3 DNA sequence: TGTGCCAGCAGACCCCGCGCGACAGGGGGCCTTCAGACCCAGTACTTC. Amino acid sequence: CASRPRATGGLQTQYF.

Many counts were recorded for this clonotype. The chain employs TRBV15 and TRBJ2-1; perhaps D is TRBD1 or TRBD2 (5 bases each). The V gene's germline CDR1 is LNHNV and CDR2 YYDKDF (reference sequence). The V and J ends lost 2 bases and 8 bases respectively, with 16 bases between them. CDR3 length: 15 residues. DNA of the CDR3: TGTGCCACCAGCAGACAAAAAAACCGGGGCGATGAGCAGTTCTTC. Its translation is CATSRQKNRGDEQFF.

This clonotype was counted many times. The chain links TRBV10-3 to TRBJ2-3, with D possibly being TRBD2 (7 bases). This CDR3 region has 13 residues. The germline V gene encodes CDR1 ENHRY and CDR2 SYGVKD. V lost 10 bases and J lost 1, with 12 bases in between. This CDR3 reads CATRGPGTDTQYF. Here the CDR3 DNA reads TGTGCCACGCGGGGGCCTGGCACAGATACGCAGTATTTT.

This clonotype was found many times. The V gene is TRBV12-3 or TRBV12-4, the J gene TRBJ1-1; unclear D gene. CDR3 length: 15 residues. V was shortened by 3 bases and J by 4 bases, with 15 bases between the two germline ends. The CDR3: CASSFGHLWGTEAFF. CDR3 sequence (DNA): TGTGCCAGCAGTTTTGGGCACCTATGGGGCACTGAAGCTTTCTTT.

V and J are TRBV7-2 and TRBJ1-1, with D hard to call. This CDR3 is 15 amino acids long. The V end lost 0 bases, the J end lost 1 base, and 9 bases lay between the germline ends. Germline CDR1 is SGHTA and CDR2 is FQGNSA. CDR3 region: CASSLAGFTNTEAFF. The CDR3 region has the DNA TGTGCCAGCAGCTTAGCGGGGTTCACGAACACTGAAGCTTTCTTT.

CDR3 sequence reads: CSARGRGGETQYF. DNA for the CDR3: TGCAGTGCTAGAGGGAGGGGCGGAGAGACCCAGTACTTC. The chain carries TRBV20-1 and TRBJ2-5, with D maybe TRBD2 (6 bases). The CDR3 loop spans 13 amino acids. V lost 1 base and J 4 bases, leaving 10 bases between the germline ends. Germline CDR1 reads DFQATT; CDR2 reads SNEGSKA (reference sequence).

CDR3 coding DNA: TGTGCCAGTAGCACCCCGGACAGGGGGACCTCCCCTGGGGCCAACGTCCTGACTTTC. The encoded protein is CASSTPDRGTSPGANVLTF. This sequence joins TRBV19 and TRBJ2-6; 10 bases agree with TRBD1. V shed 6 bases and J 2 bases; nucleotides not matched to a gene: 13. This CDR3 contains 19 residues. In germline, CDR1 is LNHDA, CDR2 SQIVND (reference sequence).

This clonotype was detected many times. The CDR3 DNA is TGCAGTGCTAGTAACGCGGGGACTCGAGAGACCCAGTACTTC. It codes for CSASNAGTRETQYF. The chain joins TRBV20-1 to TRBJ2-5, with D possibly matching TRBD2 (6 bases). Germline loops: CDR1 DFQATT, CDR2 SNEGSKA (reference sequence). V lost 3 bases and J 4 bases, leaving 15 bases between the germline ends. CDR3 length: 14 residues.